This T cell receptor (beta chain) is from a study of early T cells in non-severe SARS-CoV-2 infection. Study overall: The authors sequenced bulk RNA from unsorted whole blood, leaving chains unpaired. The study, taken as a whole, reports: Anti-spike CD8 specificities were favored by VDJdb matching, whose results missed private and CD4 specificities.

The count of this clonotype is one. Its antigen remains unidentified. Unique molecular identifiers (one per individual cDNA molecule) were attached. TCRdb used MiXCR to reprocess the 5' RACE reads, holding one entry per CDR3 protein. The table records fewer than 70,000 distinct CDR3 sequences, over 9.5% of them present only once. The CDR3 totals 15 residues. Trimming took off 3 bases at V and 8 bases at J, with 18 bases between the two ends. Germline CDR1 is SGHRS and CDR2 is YFSETQ. Sequencing was done on a sample of whole blood. The V call is TRBV5-1, the J call TRBJ2-1; D may match TRBD1 or TRBD2 (5 bases each). The receptor was isolated from an adult who was a healthcare worker with PCR-confirmed SARS-CoV-2 infection or an uninfected control (not recorded which). CDR3 in DNA: TGCGCCAGCAGCTCTTTCTACCCACTGGGGGATGAGCAGTTCTTC. Its protein product is CASSSFYPLGDEQFF.